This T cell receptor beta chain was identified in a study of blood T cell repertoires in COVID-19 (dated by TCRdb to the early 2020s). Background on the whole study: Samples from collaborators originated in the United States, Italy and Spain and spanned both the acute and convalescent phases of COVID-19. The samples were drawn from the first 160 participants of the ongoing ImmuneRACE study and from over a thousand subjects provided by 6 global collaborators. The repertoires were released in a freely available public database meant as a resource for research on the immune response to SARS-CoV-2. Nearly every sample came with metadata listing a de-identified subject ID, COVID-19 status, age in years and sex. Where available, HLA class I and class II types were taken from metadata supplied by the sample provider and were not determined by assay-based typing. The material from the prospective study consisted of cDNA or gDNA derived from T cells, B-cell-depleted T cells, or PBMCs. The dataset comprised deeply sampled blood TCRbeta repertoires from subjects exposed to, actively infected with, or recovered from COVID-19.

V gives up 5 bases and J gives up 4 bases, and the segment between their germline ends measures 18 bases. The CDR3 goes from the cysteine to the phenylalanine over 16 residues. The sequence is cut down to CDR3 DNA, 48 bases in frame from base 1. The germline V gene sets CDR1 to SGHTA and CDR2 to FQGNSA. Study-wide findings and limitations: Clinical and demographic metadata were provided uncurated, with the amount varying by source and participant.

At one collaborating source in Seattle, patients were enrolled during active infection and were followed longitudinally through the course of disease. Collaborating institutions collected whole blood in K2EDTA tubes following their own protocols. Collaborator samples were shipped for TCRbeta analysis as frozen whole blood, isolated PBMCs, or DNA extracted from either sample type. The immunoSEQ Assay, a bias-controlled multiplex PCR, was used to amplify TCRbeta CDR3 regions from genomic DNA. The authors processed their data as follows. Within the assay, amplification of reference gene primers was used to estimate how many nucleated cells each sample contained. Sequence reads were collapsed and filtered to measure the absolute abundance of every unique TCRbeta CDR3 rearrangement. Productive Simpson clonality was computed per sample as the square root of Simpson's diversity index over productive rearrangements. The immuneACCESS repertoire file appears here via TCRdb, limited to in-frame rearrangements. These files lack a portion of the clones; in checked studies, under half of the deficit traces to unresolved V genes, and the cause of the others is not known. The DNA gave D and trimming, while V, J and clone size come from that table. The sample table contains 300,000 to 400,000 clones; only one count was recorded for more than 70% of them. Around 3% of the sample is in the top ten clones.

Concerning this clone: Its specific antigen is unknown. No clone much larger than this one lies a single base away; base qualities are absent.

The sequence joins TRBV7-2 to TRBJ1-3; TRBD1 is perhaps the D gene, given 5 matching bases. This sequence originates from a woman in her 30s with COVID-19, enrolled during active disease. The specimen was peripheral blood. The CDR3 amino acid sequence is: CASSPLTGGRGNTIYF. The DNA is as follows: TGTGCCAGCAGCCCCCTTACGGGGGGAAGAGGAAACACCATATATTTT.